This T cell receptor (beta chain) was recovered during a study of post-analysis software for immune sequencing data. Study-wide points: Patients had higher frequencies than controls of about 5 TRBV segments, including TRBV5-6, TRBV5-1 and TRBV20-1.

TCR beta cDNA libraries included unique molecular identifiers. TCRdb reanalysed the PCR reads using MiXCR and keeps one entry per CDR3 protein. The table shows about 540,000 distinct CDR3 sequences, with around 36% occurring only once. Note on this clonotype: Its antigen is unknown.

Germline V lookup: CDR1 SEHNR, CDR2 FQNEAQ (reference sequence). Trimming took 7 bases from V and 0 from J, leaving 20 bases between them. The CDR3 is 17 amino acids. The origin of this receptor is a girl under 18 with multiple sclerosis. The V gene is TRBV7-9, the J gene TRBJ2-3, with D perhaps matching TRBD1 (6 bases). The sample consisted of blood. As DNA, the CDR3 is TGTGCCAGCACCACCGACAGGAGGTCCCCTAGCACAGATACGCAGTATTTT. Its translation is CASTTDRRSPSTDTQYF. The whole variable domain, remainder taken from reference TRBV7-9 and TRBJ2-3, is DTGVSQNPRHKITKRGQNVTFRCDPISEHNRLYWYRQTLGQGPEFLTYFQNEAQLEKSRLLSDRFSAERPKGSFSTLEIQRTEQGDSAMYLCASTTDRRSPSTDTQYFGPGTRLTVL.